This is a list of T cell receptor beta chains from one sample in a study of cytomegalovirus exposure and HLA in healthy donors. This table comes from immunoSEQ multiplex PCR, and its TCRdb copy is limited to in-frame clones, with some not included. Of approximately 40,000 clones in the sample, 82% are singletons; the top ten hold approximately 10%. Sequenced input: PBMCs. The receptors were sampled from a woman younger than 30 in good health and CMV-seropositive. CDR3s include the opening cysteine and the closing phenylalanine or tryptophan. Fields, in order: V gene, clone size, J gene, D gene, CDR3 DNA, CDR3 protein. A D gene is named only where the DNA matches it firmly. Size tells how often a clone was seen (once, few, many) or the class of an expanded clone, and some rows leave it out.

V gene: TRBV9; clone size: .; J gene: TRBJ1-2; D gene: TRBD1; CDR3 DNA: TGTGCCAGCAGCGTAGAGGGACAGGGACGGGGCTACACCTTC; CDR3 protein: CASSVEGQGRGYTF
V gene: TRBV7-9; clone size: .; J gene: TRBJ2-1; D gene: .; CDR3 DNA: TGTGCCAGCAATATAGTGGGAGATGAAACTGGTGAGCAGTTCTTC; CDR3 protein: CASNIVGDETGEQFF
V gene: TRBV18; clone size: once; J gene: TRBJ2-3; D gene: TRBD2; CDR3 DNA: TGTGCCAGCTCACCACGACGTAGCGGGCTGGGAGATACGCAGTATTTT; CDR3 protein: CASSPRRSGLGDTQYF
V gene: TRBV10-3; clone size: .; J gene: TRBJ1-2; D gene: TRBD1; CDR3 DNA: TGTGCCATCAGTGAGGAGACAGGGCAGGGCTACACCTTC; CDR3 protein: CAISEETGQGYTF
V gene: TRBV5-1; clone size: .; J gene: TRBJ2-7; D gene: .; CDR3 DNA: TGCGCCAGCAGCTTGGGGGGGGTACGAGACGAGCAGTACTTC; CDR3 protein: CASSLGGVRDEQYF
V gene: TRBV19; clone size: .; J gene: TRBJ2-3; D gene: .; CDR3 DNA: TGTGCCAGTAGAGCTAGCACAGATACGCAGTATTTT; CDR3 protein: CASRASTDTQYF
V gene: TRBV19; clone size: .; J gene: TRBJ1-2; D gene: .; CDR3 DNA: TGTGCCAGTAGTCGACAGAACGATCATTACTATGGCTACACCTTC; CDR3 protein: CASSRQNDHYYGYTF
V gene: TRBV5-5; clone size: .; J gene: TRBJ1-4; D gene: TRBD1; CDR3 DNA: TGTGCCAGCAGCTTGGACAGGGGGCGCGAAAAACTGTTTTTT; CDR3 protein: CASSLDRGREKLFF
V gene: TRBV30; clone size: .; J gene: TRBJ1-1; D gene: .; CDR3 DNA: TGTGCCTGGAGTGTACTTCCGGCAGGGGAAGCTTTCTTT; CDR3 protein: CAWSVLPAGEAFF
V gene: TRBV7-9; clone size: .; J gene: TRBJ1-1; D gene: .; CDR3 DNA: TGTGCCAGCAGCTTACGGGGGGGGGTAAACACTGAAGCTTTCTTT; CDR3 protein: CASSLRGGVNTEAFF
V gene: TRBV5-1; clone size: .; J gene: TRBJ1-4; D gene: TRBD1; CDR3 DNA: TGCGCCAGCAGCTCCGGGACAGGGAATTCCAATGAAAAACTGTTTTTT; CDR3 protein: CASSSGTGNSNEKLFF
V gene: TRBV28; clone size: .; J gene: TRBJ2-7; D gene: .; CDR3 DNA: TGTGCCAGCAGTGGGGACACCCCCAGACTCTACGAGCAGTACTTC; CDR3 protein: CASSGDTPRLYEQYF
V gene: TRBV7-9; clone size: .; J gene: TRBJ2-2; D gene: .; CDR3 DNA: TGTGCCAGCAGCTTAGAAAAGCGGGTGGCGGGGGAGCTGTTTTTT; CDR3 protein: CASSLEKRVAGELFF